The next 6 T cell receptor beta chains were all read from a single sample in a study of blood T cells in healthy people across ages. The second PCR ran roughly 7 to 12 cycles with a sample-barcoded 5' primer and J-beta primers. TCRdb reprocessed the 5' RACE reads with MiXCR, giving one entry per CDR3 protein. The sample lists 710,000 or so distinct CDR3 sequences, less than 40% occurring once. Material: blood. All receptors derive from an elderly woman in good health.

The rearrangement uses TRBV7-9 and TRBJ1-1, with no clear D. Looked up from germline, CDR1 is SEHNR and CDR2 is FQNEAQ (reference sequence). The CDR3 extends over 14 amino acids. The germline V and J ends were trimmed by 3 bases and 6 bases, with 14 bases remaining between them. For the CDR3, the DNA is TGTGCCAGCAGCTTCGGCAGCCGGACCGCTGAAGCTTTCTTT. It is translated as CASSFGSRTAEAFF.

This chain connects TRBV2 to TRBJ2-3, with 8 bases lining up with TRBD2. The CDR3 covers 16 residues. V shed 4 bases, J shed 1 base, and the junction held 7 bases outside the gene matches. The V gene's germline CDR1 is SNHLY and CDR2 FYNNEI. The CDR3 sequence is CASSVMGAGGTDTQYF. The CDR3 DNA reads as TGTGCCAGCAGTGTCATGGGAGCGGGGGGCACAGATACGCAGTATTTT.

The chain employs TRBV5-1 and TRBJ2-2; D not certain. Germline assignment: CDR1 SGHRS and CDR2 YFSETQ. The length of the CDR3 is 13 residues. Trimming shortened V by 7 bases and J by 0 bases, and 7 bases separated the two germline ends. This chain's CDR3 is CASQQTNTGELFF. The CDR3 DNA follows: TGCGCCAGCCAACAGACGAACACCGGGGAGCTGTTTTTT.

DNA of the CDR3: TGTGCCAGCAGTTACTCCTTTCAACGGGAGGCTGAAGCTTTCTTT. It specifies CASSYSFQREAEAFF. This chain links TRBV6-5 with TRBJ1-1; D gene ambiguous. This CDR3 is 15 amino acids long. The V gene's germline CDR1 is MNHEY and CDR2 SVGAGI. V lost 0 bases and J lost 6, with 14 bases in between.

The V and J genes are TRBV14 and TRBJ2-3; possible D gene TRBD2, 5 bases. The germline V and J ends were trimmed by 3 bases and 6 bases, with 10 bases remaining between them. Germline V gene lookup returns CDR1 SGHDN and CDR2 FVKESK. The CDR3 totals 13 residues. CDR3 DNA: TGTGCCAGCAGCCACGGGAACGGGGATACGCAGTATTTT. Translated: CASSHGNGDTQYF.

This clonotype was counted ten times or more. The chain employs TRBV6-5 and TRBJ2-7, with D perhaps matching TRBD2 (6 bases). The CDR3 runs 16 residues. Germline assignment: CDR1 MNHEY and CDR2 SVGAGI. The V end was cut by 2 bases, the J end by 6 bases, with 20 bases between. The CDR3 sequence is CASSYRTFGGAREQYF. The CDR3 DNA reads as TGTGCCAGCAGTTACCGGACCTTCGGCGGGGCCCGCGAGCAGTACTTC.